This T cell receptor (beta chain) comes out of a study of cytomegalovirus exposure and HLA in healthy donors. Study conclusions and caveats: It was around 160 TCR beta chains that were listed as cytomegalovirus-associated.

The primer mix had 60 Vbeta and 13 Jbeta primers. Only in-frame clones appear in the TCRdb table, and some are missing; sequencing was by immunoSEQ multiplex PCR. The sample has some 130,000 clones, roughly 69% seen once. Concerning this clone: Its antigen is unknown.

This clonotype was sampled from a human donor in good health. The sample taken for sequencing was PBMCs.

The CDR3, as DNA: TGTGCCAGCAGTTACAACAGGGGGCTCTATGGCTACACCTTC. Translated: CASSYNRGLYGYTF. V usage is TRBV6-5 and J usage is TRBJ1-2; 9 positions agree with TRBD1. The CDR3 spans 14 residues. The germline V gene has CDR1 MNHEY and CDR2 SVGAGI. Trimming at V came to 2 bases and at J to 4 bases, leaving 2 bases not matched to a gene.